The 15 T cell receptor beta chains presented below share a single source sample, sequenced in a study of neoadjuvant anti-PD-1 for oral cavity cancer. Clones were sequenced by immunoSEQ multiplex PCR, and TCRdb holds only the in-frame ones, with some missing. The sample comprises around 60,000 clones, under 85% of which are singletons, and 2.5% to 3% rests with the top ten. Source: PBMCs, taken before nivolumab (anti-PD-1) treatment. These receptors originate from a person aged 40 to 85 with oral cavity squamous cell carcinoma.

The genes are TRBV19 and TRBJ1-2; D is undetermined. The germline V gene has CDR1 LNHDA and CDR2 SQIVND (reference sequence). V was trimmed by 5 bases and J by 10 bases, leaving 20 bases between them. This CDR3 comprises 14 residues. The CDR3 region has the DNA TGTGCCAGTAGTTCCCCCGGGAAAGTATTGTTCTACACCTTC. This gives the protein CASSSPGKVLFYTF.

The chain employs TRBV6-6 and TRBJ2-2; tentatively, D is TRBD1 or TRBD2 (5 bases each). Between the trimmed V and J ends, which lost 6 bases and 0 bases, there was a span of 14 bases. The CDR3 runs 16 residues. The germline V gene has CDR1 MNHNY and CDR2 SVGAGI (reference sequence). The DNA of the CDR3 is TGTGCCAGCAGCTCGGGACGTTTCGCGAACACCGGGGAGCTGTTTTTT. Translated: CASSSGRFANTGELFF.

This clone occurred once. V and J are TRBV5-1 and TRBJ1-2, with 7 bases that match TRBD1. The CDR3 length is 13 residues. The germline gives CDR1 SGHRS, CDR2 YFSETQ. V lost 4 bases and J lost 8; bases outside the gene matches: 8. The CDR3 here is CASSLTGPGGYTF. CDR3 DNA sequence: TGCGCCAGCAGCCTGACAGGGCCGGGGGGCTACACCTTC.

V usage is TRBV28 and J usage is TRBJ1-1; the D is unclear. This CDR3 is built from 10 residues. Trimming removed 8 bases from V and 11 bases from J, with 12 bases in between. Per germline, CDR1 MDHEN and CDR2 SYDVKM. For the CDR3, the DNA is TGTGCCAGCCTTTCGGTGTGGGCTTTCTTT. It encodes CASLSVWAFF.

There are a few counts of this clone. The chain links TRBV29-1 to TRBJ2-7; D might be TRBD2 (6 bases). The CDR3 extends over 12 amino acids. The V gene lost 4 bases and the J gene lost 2 bases, with 9 bases spanning the gap. Germline V gives CDR1 SQVTM, CDR2 ANQGSEA. The CDR3 region is CSVVEGTYEQYF. The CDR3 DNA is TGCAGCGTTGTGGAGGGGACCTACGAGCAGTACTTC.

The chain uses TRBV6-1 and TRBJ2-1; 7 positions agree with TRBD1. This CDR3 is 13 amino acids long. Germline V gene lookup returns CDR1 MNHNS and CDR2 SASEGT. The V segment lost 10 bases and the J segment 6 bases; nucleotides outside the gene matches: 9. This CDR3 reads CATKETGTNEQFF. The CDR3, as DNA: TGTGCCACCAAAGAGACAGGGACCAATGAGCAGTTCTTC.

The CDR3 sequence: CASSVDRANTEAFF. The DNA of the CDR3 is TGTGCCAGCAGCGTAGACAGGGCGAACACTGAAGCTTTCTTT. The chain employs TRBV9 and TRBJ1-1; D may be TRBD1 (6 bases). The V end lost 0 bases, the J end lost 1 base, and 7 bases lay between the germline ends. CDR3 length: 14 residues. Germline CDR1 SGDLS, CDR2 YYNGEE.

V and J are TRBV6-5 and TRBJ1-1; D gene unclear. The germline V and J ends were trimmed by 4 bases and 0 bases, with 15 bases remaining between them. This CDR3 is built from 16 residues. In germline, CDR1 is MNHEY, CDR2 SVGAGI. DNA for the CDR3: TGTGCCAGCAGTTCTTGGGCTACGACGGTGAACACTGAAGCTTTCTTT. It specifies CASSSWATTVNTEAFF.

This chain joins TRBV5-1 and TRBJ2-1; TRBD2 aligns across 11 bases. Germline lookup yields CDR1 SGHRS and CDR2 YFSETQ. J gave up 2 bases and V 1 base, and 5 bases lay outside the gene matches. CDR3 length: 17 amino acids. This CDR3 is CASSLFSGGAAYNEQFF. The CDR3 nucleotides read TGCGCCAGCAGCTTGTTTAGCGGGGGGGCCGCCTACAATGAGCAGTTCTTC.

This rearrangement joins TRBV19 to TRBJ2-3; D is possibly TRBD1 (5 bases). The CDR3 runs to 12 residues. The germline gives CDR1 LNHDA, CDR2 SQIVND (reference sequence). V was clipped by 6 bases and J by 6 bases, with 10 bases between them. The CDR3 reads CASRGQVDTQYF. The DNA for the CDR3 is TGTGCCAGTAGGGGGCAAGTGGATACGCAGTATTTT.

V gene TRBV29-1 combines with J gene TRBJ1-4; D gene ambiguous. The germline V gene encodes CDR1 SQVTM and CDR2 ANQGSEA. Trimming cost V 4 bases and J 5 bases, with 8 bases left between them. This CDR3 has 12 residues. As DNA, the CDR3 is TGCAGCGTTGGCCGATACAATGAAAAACTGTTTTTT. Translation: CSVGRYNEKLFF.

This clone was recorded once. The genes are TRBV5-6 and TRBJ2-7; D is perhaps TRBD1 (5 bases). V shed 5 bases and J shed 0 bases, with 12 bases lying between them. The germline gives CDR1 SGHDT, CDR2 YYEEEE. This CDR3 is 14 amino acids long. The CDR3 DNA follows: TGTGCCAGCAGTTTGAGACAGACCTCCTACGAGCAGTACTTC. Residues: CASSLRQTSYEQYF.

The V gene is TRBV6-5, the J gene TRBJ2-5; the D gene is possibly TRBD1 (5 bases). This CDR3 has 13 amino acids. Germline V gives CDR1 MNHEY, CDR2 SVGAGI. Between the trimmed V and J ends, which lost 11 bases and 1 base, there was a span of 14 bases. CDR3 coding DNA: TGTGCCTCTAATGGACACAGCCAAGAGACCCAGTACTTC. This codes for CASNGHSQETQYF.

V is TRBV9 and J is TRBJ1-1; maybe TRBD1 (5 bases). Per the germline V gene, CDR1 is SGDLS and CDR2 is YYNGEE. The CDR3 spans 15 residues. The germline V and J ends were trimmed by 3 bases and 1 base, with 13 bases remaining between them. The CDR3 sequence is CASSASTQGNTEAFF. CDR3 in DNA: TGTGCCAGCAGCGCAAGTACCCAGGGGAACACTGAAGCTTTCTTT. The full variable domain, rest sourced from reference TRBV9 and TRBJ1-1, is DSGVTQTPKHLITATGQRVTLRCSPRSGDLSVYWYQQSLDQGLQFLIQYYNGEERAKGNILERFSAQQFPDLHSELNLSSLELGDSALYFCASSASTQGNTEAFFGQGTRLTVV.

V usage is TRBV10-1 and J usage is TRBJ1-2, with 7 positions matching TRBD1. CDR1 is WNHNN and CDR2 is SYGVQD in the germline V gene (reference sequence). The length of the CDR3 is 13 residues. Unmatched junction bases numbered 4, after V lost 5 bases and J lost 4 bases. DNA of the CDR3: TGCGCCAGCAGTACCGACAGGGCCTATGGCTACACCTTC. Protein product: CASSTDRAYGYTF.